This T cell receptor beta chain was found in a study of T cell responses to AZD1222 COVID-19 vaccine. Sequencing was performed with immunoSEQ multiplex PCR; in TCRdb, only in-frame clones are kept and a portion is missing. The table shows tens of thousands of clones, with 88% occurring only once. The CDR3 consists of 14 residues. Per the germline V gene, CDR1 is SGHTA and CDR2 is FQGNSA. Trimming removed 5 bases at V and 0 bases at J, with 8 bases between. J is TRBJ1-3 and V is TRBV7-2, with no clear D. The sequence came from an adult who received the MenACWY meningococcal vaccine as a control. The sample consisted of peripheral blood, taken 28 days after the second dose of the MenACWY control vaccine. CDR3 sequence reads: CASSPTASGNTIYF. The DNA of the CDR3 is TGTGCCAGCAGCCCGACGGCCTCTGGAAACACCATATATTTT.